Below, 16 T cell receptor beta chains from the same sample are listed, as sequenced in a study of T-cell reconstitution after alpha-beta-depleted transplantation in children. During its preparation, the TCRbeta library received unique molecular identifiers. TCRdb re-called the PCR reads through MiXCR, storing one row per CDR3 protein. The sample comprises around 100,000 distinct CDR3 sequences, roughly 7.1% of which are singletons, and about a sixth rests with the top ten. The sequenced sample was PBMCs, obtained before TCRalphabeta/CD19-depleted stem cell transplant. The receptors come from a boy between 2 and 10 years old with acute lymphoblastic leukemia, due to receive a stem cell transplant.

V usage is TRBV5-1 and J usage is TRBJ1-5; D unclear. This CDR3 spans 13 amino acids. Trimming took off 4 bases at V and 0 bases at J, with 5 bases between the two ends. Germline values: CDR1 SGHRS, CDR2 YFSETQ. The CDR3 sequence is CASSGDSNQPQHF. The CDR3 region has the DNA TGCGCCAGCAGCGGGGATAGCAATCAGCCCCAGCATTTT.

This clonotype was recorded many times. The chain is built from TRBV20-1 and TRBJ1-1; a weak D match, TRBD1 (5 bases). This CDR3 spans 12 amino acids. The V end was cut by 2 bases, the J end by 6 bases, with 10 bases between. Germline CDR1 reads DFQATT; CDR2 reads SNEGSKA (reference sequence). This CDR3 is CSARQGWPEAFF. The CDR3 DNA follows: TGCAGTGCTAGACAGGGCTGGCCTGAAGCTTTCTTT.

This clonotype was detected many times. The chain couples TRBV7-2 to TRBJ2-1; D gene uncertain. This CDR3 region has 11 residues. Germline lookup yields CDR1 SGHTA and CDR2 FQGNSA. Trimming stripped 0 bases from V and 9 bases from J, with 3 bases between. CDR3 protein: CASSLAVEQFF. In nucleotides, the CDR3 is TGTGCCAGCAGCTTAGCTGTTGAGCAGTTCTTC.

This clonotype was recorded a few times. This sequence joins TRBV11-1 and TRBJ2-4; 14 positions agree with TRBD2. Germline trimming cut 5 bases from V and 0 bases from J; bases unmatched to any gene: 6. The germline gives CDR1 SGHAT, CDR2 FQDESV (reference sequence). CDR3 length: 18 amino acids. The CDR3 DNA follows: TGTGCCAGCAGCCACGGGACTAGCGGGGGCCTAGCCAAAAACATTCAGTACTTC. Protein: CASSHGTSGGLAKNIQYF.

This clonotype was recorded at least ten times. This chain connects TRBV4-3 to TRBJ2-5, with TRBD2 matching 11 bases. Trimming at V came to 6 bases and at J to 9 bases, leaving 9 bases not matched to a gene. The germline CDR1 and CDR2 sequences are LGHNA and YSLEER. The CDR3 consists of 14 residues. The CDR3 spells CASSLTGTSGAQYF. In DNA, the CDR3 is TGCGCCAGCAGTCTGACCGGGACTAGCGGTGCCCAGTACTTC.

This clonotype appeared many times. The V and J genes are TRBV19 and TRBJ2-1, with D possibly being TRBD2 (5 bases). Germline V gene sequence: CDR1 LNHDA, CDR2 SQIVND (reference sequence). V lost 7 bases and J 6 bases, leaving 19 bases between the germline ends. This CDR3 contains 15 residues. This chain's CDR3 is CASTAIGLAGNEQFF. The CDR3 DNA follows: TGTGCCAGTACTGCAATAGGCCTAGCTGGCAATGAGCAGTTCTTC.

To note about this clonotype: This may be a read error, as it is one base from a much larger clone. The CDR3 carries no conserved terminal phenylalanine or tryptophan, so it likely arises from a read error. The chain's CDR3 is CASRRLAGVDEQYS. CDR3 DNA sequence: TGTGCCAGCCGTAGACTAGCGGGGGTCGACGAGCAGTACTCC. The chain links TRBV27 to TRBJ2-7; 12 positions agree with TRBD2. Germline lookup yields CDR1 MNHEY and CDR2 SMNVEV (reference sequence). Trimming cost V 8 bases and J 5 bases; bases outside gene matches: 7. This CDR3 is built from 14 residues.

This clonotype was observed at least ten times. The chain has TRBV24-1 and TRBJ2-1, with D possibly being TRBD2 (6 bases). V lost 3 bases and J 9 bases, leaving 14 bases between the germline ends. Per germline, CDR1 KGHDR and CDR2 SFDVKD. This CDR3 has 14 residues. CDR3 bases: TGTGCCACCAGTGATCGATATCGGAGGGGTGAGCAGTTCTTC. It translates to CATSDRYRRGEQFF.

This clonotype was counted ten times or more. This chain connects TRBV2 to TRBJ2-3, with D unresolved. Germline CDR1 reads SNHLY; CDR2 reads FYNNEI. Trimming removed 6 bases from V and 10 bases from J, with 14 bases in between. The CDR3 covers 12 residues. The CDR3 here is CASSQDSQSQYF. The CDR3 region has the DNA TGTGCCAGCAGCCAAGATTCCCAATCGCAGTATTTT.

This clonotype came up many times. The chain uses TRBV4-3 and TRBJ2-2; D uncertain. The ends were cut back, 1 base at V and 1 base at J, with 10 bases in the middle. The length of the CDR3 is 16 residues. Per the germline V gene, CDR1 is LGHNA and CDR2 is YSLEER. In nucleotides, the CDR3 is TGCGCCAGCAGCCAAGTCCTTAGCCGGAACACCGGGGAGCTGTTTTTT. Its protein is CASSQVLSRNTGELFF.

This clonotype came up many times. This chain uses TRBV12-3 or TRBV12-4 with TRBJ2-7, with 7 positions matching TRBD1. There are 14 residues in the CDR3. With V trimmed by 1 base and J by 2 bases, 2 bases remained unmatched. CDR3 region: CASSLVDRAYEQYF. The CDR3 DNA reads TGTGCCAGCAGTTTAGTAGACAGGGCCTACGAGCAGTACTTC.

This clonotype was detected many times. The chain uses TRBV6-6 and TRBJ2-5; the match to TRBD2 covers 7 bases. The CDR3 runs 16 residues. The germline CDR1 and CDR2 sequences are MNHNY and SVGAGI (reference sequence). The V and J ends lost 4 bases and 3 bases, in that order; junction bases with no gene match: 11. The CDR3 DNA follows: TGTGCCAGCAGTTTACTCCGGGCTAGCGGAAAAGAGACCCAGTACTTC. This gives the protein CASSLLRASGKETQYF.

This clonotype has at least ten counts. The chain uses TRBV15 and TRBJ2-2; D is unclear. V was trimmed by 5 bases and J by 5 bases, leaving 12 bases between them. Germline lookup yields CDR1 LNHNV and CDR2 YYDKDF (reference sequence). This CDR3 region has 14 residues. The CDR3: CATSPRKGTGELFF. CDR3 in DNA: TGTGCCACCAGCCCCCGTAAAGGGACCGGGGAGCTGTTTTTT.

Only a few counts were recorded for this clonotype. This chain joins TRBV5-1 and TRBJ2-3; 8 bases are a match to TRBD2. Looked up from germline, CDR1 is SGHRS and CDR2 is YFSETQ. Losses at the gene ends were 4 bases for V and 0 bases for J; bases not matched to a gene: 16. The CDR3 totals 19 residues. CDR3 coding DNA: TGCGCCAGCAGCCAAACCACCCTGTATAGCGGGGCTAGCACAGATACGCAGTATTTT. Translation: CASSQTTLYSGASTDTQYF.

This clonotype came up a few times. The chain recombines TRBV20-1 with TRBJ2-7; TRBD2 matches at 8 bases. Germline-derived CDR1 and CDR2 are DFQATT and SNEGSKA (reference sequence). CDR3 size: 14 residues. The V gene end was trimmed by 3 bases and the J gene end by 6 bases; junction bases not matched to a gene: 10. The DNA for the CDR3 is TGCAGTGCTAGTTTAGCGGGGCTGGAAGGCGAGCAGTACTTC. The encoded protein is CSASLAGLEGEQYF.

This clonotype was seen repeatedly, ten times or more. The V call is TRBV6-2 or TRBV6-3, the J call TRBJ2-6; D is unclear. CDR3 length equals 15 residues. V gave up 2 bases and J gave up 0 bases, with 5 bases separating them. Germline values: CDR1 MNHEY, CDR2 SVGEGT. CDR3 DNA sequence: TGTGCCAGCAGTTACACCGGCTCTGGGGCCAACGTCCTGACTTTC. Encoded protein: CASSYTGSGANVLTF.